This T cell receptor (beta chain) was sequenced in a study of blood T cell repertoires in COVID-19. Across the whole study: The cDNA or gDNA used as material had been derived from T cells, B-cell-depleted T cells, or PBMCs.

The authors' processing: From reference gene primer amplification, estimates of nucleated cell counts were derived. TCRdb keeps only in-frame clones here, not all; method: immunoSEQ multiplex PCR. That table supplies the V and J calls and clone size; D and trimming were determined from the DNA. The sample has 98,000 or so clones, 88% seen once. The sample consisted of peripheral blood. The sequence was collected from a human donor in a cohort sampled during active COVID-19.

Here the CDR3 DNA reads TGCGCCAGCAGCCGGACAGATGGCGAGCAGTACTTC. Encoded protein: CASSRTDGEQYF. The V gene is TRBV5-1, the J gene TRBJ2-7, with D possibly being TRBD1 (6 bases). Germline V gene lookup returns CDR1 SGHRS and CDR2 YFSETQ. The CDR3 runs 12 residues. Trimming took off 4 bases at V and 6 bases at J, with 11 bases between the two ends.